This T cell receptor (beta chain) was recorded in a study of neurological immune-mediated disorders. For the study at large: There were roughly 34 multiple sclerosis patients; approximately 31 were relapsing-remitting and 3 were secondary progressive. The study's findings and limits: Across subjects, no CDR3 amino acid sequence appeared in expanded clones of more than one subject, a finding that suggested private repertoires in all groups. HTLV-1-associated myelopathy displayed the greatest TCR clonal expansion, and multiple sclerosis exhibited the smallest, lower than that of healthy controls.

CDR1 and CDR2 (germline): DFQATT, SNEGSKA (reference sequence). V was clipped by 2 bases and J by 0 bases; unmatched bases: 1. This CDR3 is 14 amino acids long. TCRdb passed the 5' RACE reads through MiXCR, listing each CDR3 protein once. The sample carries 50,000 to 65,000 distinct CDR3 sequences, around 3.6% recorded once. This clonotype was seen many times. Its antigen remains unidentified. Sequenced: PBMCs. V gene TRBV20-1 combines with J gene TRBJ1-1; 9 nucleotides align to TRBD1. The TCR originated in a man younger than 40 with multiple sclerosis. CDR3: CSARRDRVNTEAFF. The CDR3 nucleotides are TGCAGTGCTAGACGGGACAGGGTGAACACTGAAGCTTTCTTT.